The 5 T cell receptor beta chains reported below all come from one sample, sequenced in a study of blood T cell repertoires in COVID-19 (dated by TCRdb to 2018 to 2020). Library prep was done by the immunoSEQ multiplex PCR assay. TCRdb took over this immuneACCESS table, retaining in-frame rearrangements with V and J assigned. Such tables are incomplete; in checked studies, under half of the missing clones stem from an unresolved V gene, and the remainder is unexplained. The sample table holds 150,000 to 200,000 clones, of which approximately 90% were seen once. Roughly 0.56% of the sample comes from the top ten. Source material: peripheral blood. Receptors were obtained from a middle-aged man with acute or convalescent COVID-19.

The V call is TRBV7-2, the J call TRBJ1-1; no definite D call. V dropped 0 bases and J dropped 2 bases, with 7 bases sitting between them. The CDR3 has 14 residues. Germline V gene lookup returns CDR1 SGHTA and CDR2 FQGNSA. DNA for the CDR3: TGTGCCAGCAGCTTAGCGTTGAGTAACACTGAAGCTTTCTTT. It yields the protein CASSLALSNTEAFF.

The chain recombines TRBV24-1 with TRBJ2-2; perhaps TRBD2 as D (6 bases). The CDR3 is 16 amino acids. The V and J ends lost 7 bases and 4 bases respectively, with 18 bases between them. CDR1 KGHDR and CDR2 SFDVKD come from the germline V gene. The CDR3 sequence: CATRPNSGEGTGELFF. As DNA, the CDR3 is TGTGCCACCAGACCCAACTCGGGGGAAGGCACCGGGGAGCTGTTTTTT.

This clone was seen more than once but under ten times. V is TRBV15 and J is TRBJ1-4; TRBD1 agrees at 9 bases. Germline V lookup: CDR1 LNHNV, CDR2 YYDKDF (reference sequence). This CDR3 is 14 amino acids long. The V segment lost 1 base and the J segment 8 bases; nucleotides outside the gene matches: 2. CDR3: CATSRGTGVEKLFF. The CDR3 DNA reads TGTGCCACCAGCAGAGGGACAGGGGTCGAAAAACTGTTTTTT. The full variable domain, with the rest looked up from reference TRBV15 and TRBJ1-4, is DAMVIQNPRYQVTQFGKPVTLSCSQTLNHNVMYWYQQKSSQAPKLLFHYYDKDFNNEADTPDNFQSRRPNTSFCFLDIRSPGLGDTAMYLCATSRGTGVEKLFFGSGTQLSVL.

V and J are TRBV2 and TRBJ2-7; tentative D call: TRBD1 (5 bases). V dropped 4 bases and J dropped 5 bases, with 9 bases sitting between them. Germline V gene data show CDR1 as SNHLY and CDR2 as FYNNEI. This CDR3 has 12 amino acids. The CDR3 sequence is CASSVQGDEQYF. The CDR3 bases are TGTGCCAGCAGTGTACAAGGGGACGAGCAGTACTTC.

This sequence joins TRBV6-5 and TRBJ1-1, with a tentative D call TRBD1 (5 bases). The germline V gene encodes CDR1 MNHEY and CDR2 SVGAGI. Trimming left V 6 bases short and J 1 base short, with 9 bases between. CDR3 size: 13 residues. For the CDR3, the DNA is TGTGCCAGCAGCGTAACAGGGAACACTGAAGCTTTCTTT. Residues: CASSVTGNTEAFF.